This paragraph reports one T cell receptor (beta chain). Its antigen is not known. As for time point: recipient sample about 28 days before transplant, after cytoreduction. This specimen belongs to a study of T cell clonotyping in hematopoietic cell transplantation. Study as a whole: Recipient samples before transplant were obtained post-cytoreduction.

Regarding the study as a whole: After transplant, recipient diversity fell while pathologically expanded clonotypes grew through day 180. Higher Inverse Simpson Index values in graft donor and pretransplant recipient predicted broader posttransplant TCR diversity.

The protocol was immunoSEQ multiplex PCR, while the TCRdb copy is restricted to in-frame clones and leaves out a portion. The sample lists over 25,000 clones; roughly 80% were seen once. The material was peripheral blood mononuclear cells, obtained before stem cell transplant. The receptor was derived from a woman between 25 and 40 years old with chronic myeloid leukemia. Some clones in this sample may be carry-over from other donors' samples.

The CDR3 nucleotides are TGTGCCAGCAGCTCTATAGTAGGGACTGGGACCCAGTACTTC. Amino acids: CASSSIVGTGTQYF. The chain couples TRBV7-9 to TRBJ2-5; the D gene is possibly TRBD2 (6 bases). The CDR3 has 14 residues. Trimming cost V 4 bases and J 7 bases, with 16 bases left between them. Germline V gene sequence: CDR1 SEHNR, CDR2 FQNEAQ (reference sequence).